This TCR beta chain was documented in a study of blood T cells in healthy people across ages. PCR was performed a second time for about 7 to 11 cycles using a sample-barcoded 5' primer and a J-beta primer mix. TCRdb re-analysed the 5' RACE reads in MiXCR, keeping a single row per CDR3 protein. The sample holds over a million distinct CDR3 sequences, roughly a quarter seen once. These data also formed part of another study, on T cells of mothers and their children. That source reports: Samples came from a few healthy Caucasian mothers and their six children.

The sequencing input was blood. This TCR was sampled from a girl aged 2 to 10 in good health.

In DNA form, the CDR3 reads TGTGCCAGCAGCCAAGATTTAGTAGTAGAGACCCAGTACTTC. Encoded protein: CASSQDLVVETQYF. The rearrangement links TRBV3-1 to TRBJ2-5; no definite D call. CDR1 and CDR2 from the germline V gene are LGHDT and YNNKEL (reference sequence). V was trimmed by 0 bases and J by 4 bases, leaving 9 bases between them. This CDR3 spans 14 amino acids.